This T cell receptor beta chain was sequenced in a study of cytomegalovirus exposure and HLA in healthy donors. Study information: Both the roughly 120 validation repertoires and the 600 to 700 first-cohort repertoires used the same platform, as reported by a later analysis. Overall study findings and caveats: Researchers counted around 160 TCR beta chains as cytomegalovirus-associated.

Per germline, CDR1 MNHEY and CDR2 SMNVEV (reference sequence). The CDR3 is made up of 13 amino acids. Trimming cost V 3 bases and J 4 bases, with 6 bases left between them. About this clone: What it binds is unknown.

Libraries were prepared by immunoSEQ multiplex PCR; TCRdb keeps only in-frame clonotypes and omits some of them. The sample gives roughly 77,000 clones, approximately 95% of which show up once; nearly 0.7% is in the top ten. The sample was PBMCs. This clonotype was sampled from a woman aged 18 to 35 in good health and CMV-seronegative. This chain connects TRBV27 to TRBJ2-2; D ambiguous. The CDR3 sequence: CASSFIGTGELFF. CDR3 DNA sequence: TGTGCCAGCAGTTTTATCGGCACCGGGGAGCTGTTTTTT.